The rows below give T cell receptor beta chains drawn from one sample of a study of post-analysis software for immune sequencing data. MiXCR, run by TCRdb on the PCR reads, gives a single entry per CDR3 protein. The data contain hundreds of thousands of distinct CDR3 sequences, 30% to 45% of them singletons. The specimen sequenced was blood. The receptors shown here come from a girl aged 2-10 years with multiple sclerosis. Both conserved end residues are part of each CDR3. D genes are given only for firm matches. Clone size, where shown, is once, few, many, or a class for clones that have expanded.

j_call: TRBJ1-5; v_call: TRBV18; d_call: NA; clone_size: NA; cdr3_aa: CASSPDGTSSQPQHF; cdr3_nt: TGTGCCAGCTCACCAGACGGAACCTCATCTCAGCCCCAGCATTTT
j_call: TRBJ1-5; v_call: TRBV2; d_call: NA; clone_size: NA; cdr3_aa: CASSGLDRSQHF; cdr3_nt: TGTGCCAGCAGTGGTTTGGACAGATCCCAGCATTTT
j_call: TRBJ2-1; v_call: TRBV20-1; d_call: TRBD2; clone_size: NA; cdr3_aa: CSARTSGSYRAQFF; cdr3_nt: TGCAGTGCTAGAACTAGCGGGAGTTATCGGGCGCAGTTCTTC
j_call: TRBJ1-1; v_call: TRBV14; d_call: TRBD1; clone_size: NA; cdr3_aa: CASSQTQGWTEAFF; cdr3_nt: TGTGCCAGCAGCCAGACACAGGGGTGGACTGAAGCTTTCTTT
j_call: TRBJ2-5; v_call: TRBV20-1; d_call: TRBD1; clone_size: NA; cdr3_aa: CSARSPGTGGRQETQYF; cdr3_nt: TGCAGTGCTAGATCCCCCGGGACAGGGGGCCGGCAAGAGACCCAGTACTTC
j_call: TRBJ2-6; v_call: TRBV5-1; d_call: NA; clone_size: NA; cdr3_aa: CASSLTLGLSSGANVLTF; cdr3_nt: TGCGCCAGCAGCCTAACTCTGGGGTTGAGCTCTGGGGCCAACGTCCTGACTTTC
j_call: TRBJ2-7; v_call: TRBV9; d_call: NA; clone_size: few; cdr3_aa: CASSSNPQRGSYEQYF; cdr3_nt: TGTGCCAGCAGCTCCAATCCCCAGCGAGGATCCTACGAGCAGTACTTC
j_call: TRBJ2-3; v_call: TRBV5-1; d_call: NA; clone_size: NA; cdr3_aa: CASSPVRVDTGTQYF; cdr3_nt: TGCGCCAGCAGCCCCGTTCGCGTGGACACAGGTACGCAGTATTTT
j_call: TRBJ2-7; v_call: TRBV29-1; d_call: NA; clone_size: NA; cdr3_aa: CSVIGPPEYEQYF; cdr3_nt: TGCAGCGTTATCGGGCCTCCAGAATACGAGCAGTACTTC
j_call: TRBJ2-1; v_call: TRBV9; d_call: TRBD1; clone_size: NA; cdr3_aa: CASSLEGASRDNQFF; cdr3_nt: TGTGCCAGCAGCCTCGAGGGGGCCAGCCGGGACAACCAGTTCTTC
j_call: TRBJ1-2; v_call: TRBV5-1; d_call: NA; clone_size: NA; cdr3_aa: CASSLGGMTAPGYTF; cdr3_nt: TGCGCCAGCAGCTTGGGTGGTATGACAGCCCCTGGCTACACCTTC
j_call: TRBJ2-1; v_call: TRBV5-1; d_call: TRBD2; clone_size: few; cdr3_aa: CASRSGLQNEQFF; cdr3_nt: TGCGCCAGCAGGTCGGGACTACAGAATGAGCAGTTCTTC
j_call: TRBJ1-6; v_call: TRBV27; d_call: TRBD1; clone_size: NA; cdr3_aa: CASSTEGQYNSPLHF; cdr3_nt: TGTGCCAGCAGTACGGAGGGACAGTATAATTCACCCCTCCACTTT
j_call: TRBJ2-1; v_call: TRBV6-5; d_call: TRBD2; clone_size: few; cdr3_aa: CASRPGLPYNEQFF; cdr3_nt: TGTGCCAGCAGGCCGGGACTACCCTACAATGAGCAGTTCTTC
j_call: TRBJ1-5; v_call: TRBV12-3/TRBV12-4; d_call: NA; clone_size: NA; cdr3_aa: CASSLSPGNNQPQHF; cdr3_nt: TGTGCCAGCAGTTTATCACCCGGAAACAATCAGCCCCAGCATTTT
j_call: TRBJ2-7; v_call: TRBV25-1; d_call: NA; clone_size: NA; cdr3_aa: CASSGSIYEQYF; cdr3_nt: TGTGCCAGCAGCGGTAGCATCTACGAGCAGTACTTC
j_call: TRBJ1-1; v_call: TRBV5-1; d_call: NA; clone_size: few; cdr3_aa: CASSLWIGDTEAFF; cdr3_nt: TGCGCCAGCAGCTTGTGGATCGGAGACACTGAAGCTTTCTTT
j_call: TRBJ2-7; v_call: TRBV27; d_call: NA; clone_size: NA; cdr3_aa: CASSLVASAPLYF; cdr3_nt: TGTGCCAGCAGTTTAGTGGCTAGCGCCCCTCTGTACTTC
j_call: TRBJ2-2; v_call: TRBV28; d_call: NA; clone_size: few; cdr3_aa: CASTLSGELFF; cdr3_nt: TGTGCCAGCACCCTCTCCGGGGAGCTGTTTTTT
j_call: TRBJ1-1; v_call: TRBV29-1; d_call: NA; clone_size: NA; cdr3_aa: CSVVSGSEWAFF; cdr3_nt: TGCAGCGTTGTATCAGGGTCTGAATGGGCTTTCTTT
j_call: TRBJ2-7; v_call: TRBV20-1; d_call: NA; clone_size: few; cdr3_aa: CSARTGYEQYF; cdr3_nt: TGCAGTGCTCGTACCGGGTACGAGCAGTACTTC
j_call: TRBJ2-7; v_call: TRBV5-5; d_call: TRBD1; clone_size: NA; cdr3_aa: CASSLPGTGGAYEQYF; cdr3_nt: TGTGCCAGCAGCTTGCCCGGGACAGGGGGTGCCTACGAGCAGTACTTC
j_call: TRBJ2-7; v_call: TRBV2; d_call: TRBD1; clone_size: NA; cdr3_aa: CVSSGGQHFLHYEQYF; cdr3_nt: TGTGTCAGCAGTGGGGGACAGCACTTCTTACACTACGAGCAGTACTTC
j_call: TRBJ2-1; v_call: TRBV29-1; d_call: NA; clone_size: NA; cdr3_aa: CSVGGLAAYNEQFF; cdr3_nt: TGCAGCGTGGGGGGGCTAGCGGCCTACAATGAGCAGTTCTTC
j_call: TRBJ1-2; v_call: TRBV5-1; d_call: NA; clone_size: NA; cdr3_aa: CASSAEGYYGYTF; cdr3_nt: TGCGCCAGCAGCGCGGAGGGTTACTATGGCTACACCTTC
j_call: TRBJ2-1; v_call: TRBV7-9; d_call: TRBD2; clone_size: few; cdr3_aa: CASSLLNLAGGYYNEQFF; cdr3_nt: TGTGCCAGCAGCTTACTGAACCTAGCGGGAGGTTACTACAATGAGCAGTTCTTC
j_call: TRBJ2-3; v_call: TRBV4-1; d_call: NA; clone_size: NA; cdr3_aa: CASSQPLRGKATDTQYF; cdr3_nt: TGCGCCAGCAGCCAACCTCTCCGGGGCAAAGCCACAGATACGCAGTATTTT
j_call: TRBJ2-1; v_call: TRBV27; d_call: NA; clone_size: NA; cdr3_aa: CASSPGILYNEQFF; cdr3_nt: TGTGCCAGCAGCCCCGGGATACTATACAATGAGCAGTTCTTC
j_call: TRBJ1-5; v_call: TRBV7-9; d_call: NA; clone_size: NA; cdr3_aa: CASSLDRPMRGNQPQHF; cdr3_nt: TGTGCCAGCAGTCTCGACAGGCCCATGCGGGGCAATCAGCCCCAGCATTTT
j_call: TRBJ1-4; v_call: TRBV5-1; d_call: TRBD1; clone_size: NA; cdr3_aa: CASSQGQGYGEKLFF; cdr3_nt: TGCGCCAGCAGCCAGGGACAGGGATACGGCGAAAAACTGTTTTTT
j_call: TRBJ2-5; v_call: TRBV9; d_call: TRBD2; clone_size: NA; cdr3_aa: CASSLTSGSNEQYF; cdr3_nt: TGTGCCAGCAGTTTGACTAGCGGGAGCAATGAGCAGTACTTC
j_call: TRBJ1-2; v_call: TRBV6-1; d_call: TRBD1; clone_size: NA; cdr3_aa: CASSEVRGGDYGYTF; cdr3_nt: TGTGCCAGCAGTGAAGTCAGGGGGGGCGACTATGGCTACACCTTC